This TCR beta chain appears in the sequencing data of a study of shared clonotypes between healthy human individuals. General study results and limits: In this cohort, only blood was sampled, and tissue repertoires likely differ.

The CDR3 is 15 residues long. The germline V gene encodes CDR1 GTSNPN and CDR2 SVGIG (reference sequence). Trimming shortened V by 3 bases and J by 2 bases, and 16 bases separated the two germline ends. Details on this clone: The antigen remains unidentified.

This table comes from immunoSEQ multiplex PCR, and its TCRdb copy is limited to in-frame clones, with some not included. The sample carries some 96,000 clones, more than 45% recorded once. The sequence was collected from a woman between 40 and 55 years old in good health. Some clones in this sample may be carry-over from other donors' samples. Sequenced material: PBMCs. The J gene is TRBJ1-2, the V gene TRBV30, with D possibly matching TRBD1 (5 bases). The CDR3 loop is CAWSVPPEGNYGYTF. CDR3 coding DNA: TGTGCCTGGAGCGTACCCCCCGAGGGGAACTATGGCTACACCTTC.